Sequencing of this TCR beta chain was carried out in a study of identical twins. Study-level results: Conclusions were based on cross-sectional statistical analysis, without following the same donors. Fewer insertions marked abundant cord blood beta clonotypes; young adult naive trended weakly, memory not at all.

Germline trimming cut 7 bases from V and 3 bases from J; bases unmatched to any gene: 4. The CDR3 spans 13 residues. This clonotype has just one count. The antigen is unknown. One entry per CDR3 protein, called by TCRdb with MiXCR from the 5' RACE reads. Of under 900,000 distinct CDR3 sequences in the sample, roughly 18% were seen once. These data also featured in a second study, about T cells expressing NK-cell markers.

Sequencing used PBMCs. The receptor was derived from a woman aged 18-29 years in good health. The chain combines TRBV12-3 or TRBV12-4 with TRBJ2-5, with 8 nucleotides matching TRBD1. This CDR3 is CASNRQGKETQYF. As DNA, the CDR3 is TGTGCCAGCAATCGACAGGGGAAAGAGACCCAGTACTTC.